This T cell receptor beta chain came from a study of lymphopenia after photon versus proton radiotherapy. Broader study findings: A bigger post-nadir fall in TCR diversity correlated inversely with survival time in deceased patients. After the lymphocyte nadir, photon-treated repertoires showed oligoclonal expansion, especially of CD8+ Temra cells. Survival link was tested only in deceased patients; proton benefit remains a possibility. Proton therapy kept repertoires fairly stable, unlike photons, which gained effector/memory cells.

Germline V gene sequence: CDR1 SGHRS, CDR2 YFSETQ. The CDR3 is 13 amino acids. V was pared by 2 bases and J by 3 bases, with 5 bases between. Measured with immunoSEQ multiplex PCR; TCRdb has only the in-frame clones, and not every one. The sample records about 6,100 clones, more than 85% being singletons. On this clone itself: Its antigen is currently unknown.

The sequencing used peripheral blood, collected from a patient treated with photon-based radiotherapy. V gene TRBV5-1 combines with J gene TRBJ1-4; D not certain. This sequence originates from a man aged 60 to 69 with cholangiocarcinoma. CDR3 loop: CASSLQPNEKLFF. Here the CDR3 DNA reads TGCGCCAGCAGCTTACAGCCTAATGAAAAACTGTTTTTT.